The T cell receptor beta chain described here comes from a study of blood T cell repertoires in COVID-19. The wider study: Material from acute and convalescent COVID-19 was sourced from the United States, Italy and Spain. The analysed material was cDNA or gDNA that came from T cells, B-cell-depleted T cells, or PBMCs.

Germline CDR1 reads MDHEN; CDR2 reads SYDVKM. The length of the CDR3 is 13 residues. V lost 6 bases and J lost 13; bases outside the gene matches: 14. Authors' methods: By means of reference gene primer amplification, nucleated cell counts were estimated. Measured with immunoSEQ multiplex PCR; TCRdb has only the in-frame clones, and not every one. V and J calls and clone size follow that table, whereas D and trimming were derived from the DNA. The sample lists 130,000 to 150,000 clones, roughly 79% occurring once. The chain couples TRBV28 to TRBJ2-7; the match to TRBD2 covers 8 bases. The sequence derives from a woman aged 55-70 years with acute or convalescent COVID-19. The sequenced sample consisted of peripheral blood. CDR3 bases: TGTGCCAGCAGATCCCTTCCCGGGACTAGTGGTTACTTC. It codes for CASRSLPGTSGYF.